These T cell receptor beta chains were read from a single sample in a study of blood T cell repertoires in COVID-19. Measured with immunoSEQ multiplex PCR; TCRdb has only the in-frame clones, and not every one. The table shows around 300,000 clones, with 80% to 90% occurring only once. Sequencing used PBMCs or T cells enriched from blood (not recorded which). All receptors come from a young woman who had recovered from COVID-19. CDR3s include the opening cysteine and the closing phenylalanine or tryptophan. The order of the fields is clone size, D gene, J gene, V gene, CDR3 DNA, CDR3 protein. The D gene is left open where the match is weak. Where a row states a size, it is once, few, many or the class of an expanded clone; other rows omit it.

clone size: NA
D gene: TRBD1
J gene: TRBJ1-2
V gene: TRBV2
CDR3 DNA: TGTGCCAGCATGAAGGACAGGGAAAACTATGGCTACACCTTC
CDR3 protein: CASMKDRENYGYTF

clone size: NA
D gene: TRBD1
J gene: TRBJ2-7
V gene: TRBV27
CDR3 DNA: TGTGCCAGCAGTTTTAGGACAGGGGGTGAGCAGTACTTC
CDR3 protein: CASSFRTGGEQYF

clone size: NA
D gene: NA
J gene: TRBJ1-1
V gene: TRBV19
CDR3 DNA: TGTGCCAGTAGTCCAAGACTTGGTGTACAAGCTTTCTTT
CDR3 protein: CASSPRLGVQAFF

clone size: NA
D gene: TRBD1
J gene: TRBJ1-2
V gene: TRBV2
CDR3 DNA: TGTGCCAGCATGCGCAGGGGGACTAACTATGGCTACACCTTC
CDR3 protein: CASMRRGTNYGYTF

clone size: NA
D gene: NA
J gene: TRBJ2-3
V gene: TRBV21-1
CDR3 DNA: TGTGCCAGCAGCAAAGGCAGGTACACAGATACGCAGTATTTT
CDR3 protein: CASSKGRYTDTQYF

clone size: NA
D gene: NA
J gene: TRBJ2-3
V gene: TRBV28
CDR3 DNA: TGTGCCAGCAGTTTGAGCAGTAGCGCCGGTACGCAGTATTTT
CDR3 protein: CASSLSSSAGTQYF

clone size: NA
D gene: TRBD1
J gene: TRBJ1-2
V gene: TRBV18
CDR3 DNA: TGTGCCAGCTCGCCCCAGGGGGAGGGCTACACCTTC
CDR3 protein: CASSPQGEGYTF

clone size: NA
D gene: NA
J gene: TRBJ2-1
V gene: TRBV14
CDR3 DNA: TGTGCCAGCAGCCAAGATGAGTTTGCCGGACAGAGCTCCTACAATGAGCAGTTCTTC
CDR3 protein: CASSQDEFAGQSSYNEQFF

clone size: NA
D gene: NA
J gene: TRBJ2-7
V gene: TRBV28
CDR3 DNA: TGTGCCAGCAGTTTGAATAGAGCGGTACAGTACTTC
CDR3 protein: CASSLNRAVQYF

clone size: NA
D gene: TRBD1
J gene: TRBJ2-7
V gene: TRBV3-1/TRBV3-2
CDR3 DNA: TGTGCCAGCAGCCAGGACAGGGGCCCCTACGAGCAGTACTTC
CDR3 protein: CASSQDRGPYEQYF

clone size: NA
D gene: TRBD1
J gene: TRBJ1-6
V gene: TRBV30
CDR3 DNA: TGTGCCGGGGGACAGGGTAGTTATTCACCCCTCCACTTT
CDR3 protein: CAGGQGSYSPLHF

clone size: NA
D gene: NA
J gene: TRBJ1-5
V gene: TRBV12-5
CDR3 DNA: TGTGCTAGTGCCGAGGATAGCAATCAGCCCCAGCATTTT
CDR3 protein: CASAEDSNQPQHF

clone size: once
D gene: TRBD1
J gene: TRBJ2-2
V gene: TRBV5-1
CDR3 DNA: TGCGCCAGCAGCCTTGGGACAGGGAACACCGGGGAGCTGTTTTTT
CDR3 protein: CASSLGTGNTGELFF

clone size: NA
D gene: TRBD1
J gene: TRBJ1-1
V gene: TRBV7-9
CDR3 DNA: TGTGCCAGCAGCCAGGGGGCGGGGATCACTGAAGCTTTCTTT
CDR3 protein: CASSQGAGITEAFF

clone size: NA
D gene: NA
J gene: TRBJ1-2
V gene: TRBV11-3
CDR3 DNA: TGTGCCAGCAGCTTAAGACCCAGGGGTAGGAGGAACTATGGCTACACCTTC
CDR3 protein: CASSLRPRGRRNYGYTF

clone size: NA
D gene: NA
J gene: TRBJ1-4
V gene: TRBV2
CDR3 DNA: TGTGCCAGCAGGACTGAAACTAATGAAAAACTGTTTTTT
CDR3 protein: CASRTETNEKLFF

clone size: NA
D gene: NA
J gene: TRBJ1-5
V gene: TRBV27
CDR3 DNA: TGTGCCAGCAGTTTGGGTTTGTCGGGTCAGCCCCAGCATTTT
CDR3 protein: CASSLGLSGQPQHF

clone size: NA
D gene: NA
J gene: TRBJ1-5
V gene: TRBV28
CDR3 DNA: TGTGCCAGCATCTTAAGGGGCTATAGCAATCAGCCCCAGCATTTT
CDR3 protein: CASILRGYSNQPQHF

clone size: NA
D gene: NA
J gene: TRBJ1-2
V gene: TRBV28
CDR3 DNA: TGTGCCAGCAGTTTCGTTGCTAACTATGGCTACACCTTC
CDR3 protein: CASSFVANYGYTF

clone size: NA
D gene: NA
J gene: TRBJ2-3
V gene: TRBV7-3
CDR3 DNA: TGTGCCAGCACCACCAGCGGAACCTCAGATACGCAGTATTTT
CDR3 protein: CASTTSGTSDTQYF

clone size: NA
D gene: NA
J gene: TRBJ2-7
V gene: TRBV5-5
CDR3 DNA: TGTGCCAGCAGCCGGTCCACGGGTTACGAGCAGTACTTC
CDR3 protein: CASSRSTGYEQYF

clone size: NA
D gene: NA
J gene: TRBJ1-1
V gene: TRBV3-1/TRBV3-2
CDR3 DNA: TGTGCCAGCAGCCAAGCCCGGGAGAACACTGAAGCTTTCTTT
CDR3 protein: CASSQARENTEAFF

clone size: NA
D gene: NA
J gene: TRBJ2-2
V gene: TRBV5-1
CDR3 DNA: TGCGCCAGCAGCGGAAGGACAGTAAACACCGGGGAGCTGTTTTTT
CDR3 protein: CASSGRTVNTGELFF

clone size: NA
D gene: NA
J gene: TRBJ1-1
V gene: TRBV6-5
CDR3 DNA: TGTGCCAGCAGTTACTCGACAGTGATGAACACTGAAGCTTTCTTT
CDR3 protein: CASSYSTVMNTEAFF

clone size: once
D gene: NA
J gene: TRBJ1-2
V gene: TRBV2
CDR3 DNA: TGTGCCAGCAGAGCTGCGGGCTACACCTTC
CDR3 protein: CASRAAGYTF

clone size: NA
D gene: TRBD2
J gene: TRBJ2-1
V gene: TRBV4-2
CDR3 DNA: TGTGCCAGCAGCCAAGATCGGACTAGCGGGGGGGCGGTTGAGCAGTTCTTC
CDR3 protein: CASSQDRTSGGAVEQFF

clone size: few
D gene: NA
J gene: TRBJ1-6
V gene: TRBV30
CDR3 DNA: TGTGCCTGGAGGGGGGGGCTTGCCTATAATTCACCCCTCCACTTT
CDR3 protein: CAWRGGLAYNSPLHF

clone size: NA
D gene: NA
J gene: TRBJ2-3
V gene: TRBV6-1
CDR3 DNA: TGTGCCAGCAGTGAGAGACACCCTAGCACAGATACGCAGTATTTT
CDR3 protein: CASSERHPSTDTQYF

clone size: NA
D gene: TRBD2
J gene: TRBJ2-7
V gene: TRBV19
CDR3 DNA: TGTGCCAGTAGTGCTAGCGGTAGCTCCTACGAGCAGTACTTC
CDR3 protein: CASSASGSSYEQYF

clone size: NA
D gene: NA
J gene: TRBJ1-2
V gene: TRBV12-3/TRBV12-4
CDR3 DNA: TGTGCCAGCAGTTTACGGGGGGACTACACCTTC
CDR3 protein: CASSLRGDYTF

clone size: NA
D gene: NA
J gene: TRBJ2-7
V gene: TRBV6-5
CDR3 DNA: TGTGCCAGCAGTTACTCGATATCTGCGTACGAGCAGTACTTC
CDR3 protein: CASSYSISAYEQYF

clone size: few
D gene: NA
J gene: TRBJ1-1
V gene: TRBV28
CDR3 DNA: TGTGCCAGCAGCTCGGGACAATTTCCCACTGAAGCTTTCTTT
CDR3 protein: CASSSGQFPTEAFF